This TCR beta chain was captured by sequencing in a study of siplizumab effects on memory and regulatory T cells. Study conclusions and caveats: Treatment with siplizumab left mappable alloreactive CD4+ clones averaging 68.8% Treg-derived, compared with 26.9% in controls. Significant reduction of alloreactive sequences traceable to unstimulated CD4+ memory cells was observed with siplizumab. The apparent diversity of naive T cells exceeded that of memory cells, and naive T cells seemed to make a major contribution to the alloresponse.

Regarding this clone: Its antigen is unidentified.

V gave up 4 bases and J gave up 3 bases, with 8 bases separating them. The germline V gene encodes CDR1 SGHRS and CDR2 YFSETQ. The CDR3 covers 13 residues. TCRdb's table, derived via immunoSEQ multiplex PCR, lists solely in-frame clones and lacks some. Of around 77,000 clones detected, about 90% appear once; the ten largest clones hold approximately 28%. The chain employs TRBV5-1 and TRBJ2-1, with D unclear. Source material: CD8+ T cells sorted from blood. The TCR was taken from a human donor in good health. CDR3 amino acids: CASSPGDYNEQFF. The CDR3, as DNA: TGCGCCAGCAGCCCCGGCGACTACAATGAGCAGTTCTTC. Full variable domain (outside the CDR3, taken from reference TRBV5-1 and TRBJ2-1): KAGVTQTPRYLIKTRGQQVTLSCSPISGHRSVSWYQQTPGQGLQFLFEYFSETQRNKGNFPGRFSGRQFSNSRSEMNVSTLELGDSALYLCASSPGDYNEQFFGPGTRLTVL.